These 27 T cell receptor beta chains originate from one sample sequenced in a study of early T cells in non-severe SARS-CoV-2 infection. TCRdb re-called the 5' RACE reads with MiXCR, one entry per CDR3 protein. This sample carries around 58,000 distinct CDR3 sequences, around 7.7% of them seen once, and the ten largest clones take about 10%. The sequences come from whole blood, collected at baseline. All receptors derive from an adult who was a healthcare worker with PCR-confirmed SARS-CoV-2 infection or an uninfected control (not recorded which).

This sequence joins TRBV20-1 and TRBJ2-3; TRBD1 aligns across 7 bases. Looked up from germline, CDR1 is DFQATT and CDR2 is SNEGSKA (reference sequence). Losses at the gene ends were 3 bases for V and 4 bases for J; bases not matched to a gene: 4. The CDR3 spans 13 residues. Here the CDR3 reads CSASTGEADTQYF. The CDR3 nucleotides are TGCAGTGCTAGTACAGGGGAAGCAGATACGCAGTATTTT.

This clonotype has just a few counts. The chain carries TRBV7-2 and TRBJ2-1, with 8 positions matching TRBD1. Germline V CDR1 and CDR2: SGHTA, FQGNSA. The CDR3 extends over 14 amino acids. The V segment lost 1 base and the J segment 8 bases; nucleotides outside the gene matches: 4. This CDR3 reads CASSLGPTGDEQFF. DNA for the CDR3: TGTGCCAGCAGCTTAGGACCGACAGGGGATGAGCAGTTCTTC.

There are a few counts of this clonotype. The chain links TRBV10-3 to TRBJ2-5; D might be TRBD1 (6 bases). V lost 10 bases to trimming and J lost 5 bases, with 11 bases between them. The CDR3 contains 11 residues. Germline loops: CDR1 ENHRY, CDR2 SYGVKD. In nucleotides, the CDR3 is TGTGCCACACAGGGTTGGGAGACCCAGTACTTC. It yields the protein CATQGWETQYF.

This clonotype has a handful of counts. This chain joins TRBV28 and TRBJ2-3; TRBD2 might be the D (6 bases). Trimming took 0 bases from V and 2 from J, leaving 12 bases between them. The CDR3 extends over 16 amino acids. Germline CDR1 reads MDHEN; CDR2 reads SYDVKM. In nucleotides, the CDR3 is TGTGCCAGCAGTTTATGGGGGGGAGCTCTCACAGATACGCAGTATTTT. Its translation is CASSLWGGALTDTQYF.

The chain employs TRBV7-9 and TRBJ2-4; D is uncertain. V shed 5 bases and J shed 9 bases, with 14 bases lying between them. The V gene's germline CDR1 is SEHNR and CDR2 FQNEAQ (reference sequence). The CDR3 extends over 13 amino acids. In DNA, the CDR3 is TGTGCCAGCAGCCTAGGCGTCCTGCGCATTCAGTACTTC. Encoded protein: CASSLGVLRIQYF.

This clonotype was seen repeatedly, ten times or more. The rearrangement links TRBV7-8 to TRBJ2-3; maybe TRBD2 (6 bases). There are 15 residues in the CDR3. The V end was cut by 1 base, the J end by 6 bases, with 14 bases between. CDR1 is SGHVS and CDR2 is FQNEAQ in the germline V gene. The CDR3 sequence: CASSLVSSGQDTQYF. The DNA of the CDR3 is TGTGCCAGCAGCTTAGTGAGTAGCGGCCAGGATACGCAGTATTTT.

This clonotype was counted a few times. V and J are TRBV7-9 and TRBJ2-1; D remains ambiguous. V was trimmed by 5 bases and J by 0 bases, leaving 11 bases between them. The CDR3 has 15 amino acids. Germline V lookup: CDR1 SEHNR, CDR2 FQNEAQ (reference sequence). CDR3 amino acids: CASSIIGVSYNEQFF. DNA for the CDR3: TGTGCCAGCAGCATTATTGGGGTCTCCTACAATGAGCAGTTCTTC.

The V call is TRBV6-4, the J call TRBJ2-6; D is perhaps TRBD1 or TRBD2 (5 bases each). This CDR3 spans 15 amino acids. Trimming left V 4 bases short and J 0 bases short, with 7 bases between. Germline V gene sequence: CDR1 MRHNA, CDR2 SNTAGT. CDR3 protein: CASSGGASGANVLTF. As DNA, the CDR3 is TGTGCCAGCAGTGGAGGGGCCTCTGGGGCCAACGTCCTGACTTTC.

In this sample, this clonotype turned up a few times. The chain uses TRBV20-1 and TRBJ2-1, with D maybe TRBD1 (6 bases). This CDR3 is 18 amino acids long. V lost 1 base to trimming and J lost 4 bases, with 23 bases between them. CDR1 is DFQATT, CDR2 SNEGSKA, per germline (reference sequence). The CDR3 DNA follows: TGCAGTGCTAGAGCAATCCCCGCCCGGCAGGGGCTATACAATGAGCAGTTCTTC. It is translated as CSARAIPARQGLYNEQFF.

This clonotype was seen only a few times. This rearrangement joins TRBV5-1 to TRBJ2-3; D may be TRBD2 (5 bases). The length of the CDR3 is 15 residues. CDR1 and CDR2 from the germline V gene are SGHRS and YFSETQ. V dropped 1 base and J dropped 3 bases, with 12 bases sitting between them. This chain's CDR3 is CASSLISGGTDTQYF. The DNA for the CDR3 is TGCGCCAGCAGCTTGATTAGTGGCGGGACAGATACGCAGTATTTT.

A few counts support this clonotype. The J gene is TRBJ1-5, the V gene TRBV6-5; 7 nucleotides match TRBD1. The CDR3 runs to 13 residues. Germline CDR1 MNHEY, CDR2 SVGAGI. V dropped 6 bases and J dropped 4; count of bases not matched to a gene: 3. The CDR3 sequence is CASRQTGNQPQHF. CDR3 bases: TGTGCCAGCAGACAGACAGGGAATCAGCCCCAGCATTTT.

The V call is TRBV20-1, the J call TRBJ2-1; maybe TRBD1 (5 bases). CDR1 is DFQATT and CDR2 is SNEGSKA in the germline V gene (reference sequence). V was pared by 2 bases and J by 7 bases, with 18 bases between. The CDR3 length is 15 residues. The CDR3 is CSARPGRQGQNEQFF. The CDR3 DNA follows: TGCAGTGCTAGACCTGGTAGGCAGGGCCAGAATGAGCAGTTCTTC.

This clonotype came up a few times. The chain uses TRBV21-1 and TRBJ2-4. TRBV21-1 is tagged as a pseudogene. CDR3 length: 11 residues. The DNA for the CDR3 is TGTGCCTATACGGGTAGGAACATTCAGTACTTC. As protein: CAYTGRNIQYF.

This clonotype was observed a handful of times. The chain is built from TRBV20-1 and TRBJ2-5; perhaps TRBD1 as D (5 bases). Deletions cut 5 bases from V and 3 bases from J, with 10 bases between. Germline CDR1 DFQATT, CDR2 SNEGSKA (reference sequence). The CDR3 loop spans 12 amino acids. The CDR3 sequence is CSAPDTKETQYF. The CDR3 nucleotides are TGCAGTGCTCCGGACACTAAAGAGACCCAGTACTTC.

This clonotype was seen more than once but under ten times. The chain combines TRBV5-1 with TRBJ1-2, with TRBD1 matching 12 bases. V shed 4 bases and J 2 bases; nucleotides not matched to a gene: 6. This CDR3 is 16 amino acids long. Germline V gene lookup returns CDR1 SGHRS and CDR2 YFSETQ. The CDR3 here is CASSPGTGGGNYGYTF. For the CDR3, the DNA is TGCGCCAGCAGCCCCGGGACAGGGGGCGGGAACTATGGCTACACCTTC. Filled out from reference TRBV5-1 and TRBJ1-2, the complete variable domain reads KAGVTQTPRYLIKTRGQQVTLSCSPISGHRSVSWYQQTPGQGLQFLFEYFSETQRNKGNFPGRFSGRQFSNSRSEMNVSTLELGDSALYLCASSPGTGGGNYGYTFGSGTRLTVV.

V gene TRBV4-1 combines with J gene TRBJ2-7; the match to TRBD1 covers 7 bases. The junction had 13 bases not matched to a gene; V was cut back by 1 base and J by 7 bases. The CDR3 runs to 16 residues. From germline, CDR1 is MGHRA and CDR2 YSYEKL. The CDR3 loop reads CASSQVPRQGKGEQYF. The DNA of the CDR3 is TGCGCCAGCAGCCAAGTCCCCCGACAGGGAAAGGGAGAGCAGTACTTC.

V and J are TRBV6-2 or TRBV6-3 and TRBJ2-4, with D tentatively TRBD2 (7 bases). The V end was cut by 0 bases, the J end by 3 bases, with 12 bases between. This CDR3 contains 16 residues. Germline CDR1 and CDR2: MNHEY and SVGEGT. Here the CDR3 reads CASSYSRGRVKNIQYF. The CDR3 DNA follows: TGTGCCAGCAGTTACTCGAGGGGGAGGGTCAAAAACATTCAGTACTTC.

Remarks on this clonotype: At one of its ends the junction is not consistent with the germline gene, which may arise from a read error. This chain joins TRBV7-2 and TRBJ1-5; D may be TRBD1 (5 bases). The V gene's germline CDR1 is SGHTA and CDR2 FQGNSA. This CDR3 has 14 amino acids. The CDR3 reads CASRMGGSNQPKHF. CDR3 nucleotide sequence: TGTGCCAGCAGGATGGGGGGTAGCAATCAGCCCAAGCATTTT. Together with reference TRBV7-2 and TRBJ1-5, the CDR3 gives the full variable domain: GAGVSQSPSNKVTEKGKDVELRCDPISGHTALYWYRQSLGQGLEFLIYFQGNSAPDKSGLPSDRFSAERTGGSVSTLTIQRTQQEDSAVYLCASRMGGSNQPKHFGDGTRLSIL.

This clonotype was recorded many times. The chain employs TRBV4-3 and TRBJ2-1, with a possible D match to TRBD2 (6 bases). In germline, CDR1 is LGHNA, CDR2 YSLEER. V lost 4 bases and J 3 bases, leaving 13 bases between the germline ends. There are 15 residues in the CDR3. The CDR3 bases are TGCGCCAGCAGCCCGGGAGTTGGAGGCTACAATGAGCAGTTCTTC. Its protein product is CASSPGVGGYNEQFF.

This clonotype was found many times. This chain links TRBV7-2 with TRBJ2-6; possible D gene TRBD2, 7 bases. This CDR3 is built from 16 residues. Germline V lookup: CDR1 SGHTA, CDR2 FQGNSA. V was clipped by 6 bases and J by 2 bases, with 14 bases between them. The CDR3 region has the DNA TGTGCCAGCAGTTCCGGGGGGCCCGCTGGGGCCAACGTCCTGACTTTC. Translation gives CASSSGGPAGANVLTF. Filled out from reference TRBV7-2 and TRBJ2-6, the complete variable domain reads GAGVSQSPSNKVTEKGKDVELRCDPISGHTALYWYRQSLGQGLEFLIYFQGNSAPDKSGLPSDRFSAERTGGSVSTLTIQRTQQEDSAVYLCASSSGGPAGANVLTFGAGSRLTVL.

This clonotype was detected many times. The rearrangement joins TRBV27 to TRBJ2-3, with TRBD2 identical over 7 bases. The CDR3 is made up of 15 amino acids. Germline trimming cut 3 bases from V and 0 bases from J; bases unmatched to any gene: 3. The germline V gene encodes CDR1 MNHEY and CDR2 SMNVEV (reference sequence). The CDR3, as DNA: TGTGCCAGCAGTTTTCTAGCGGCCAGCACAGATACGCAGTATTTT. As protein: CASSFLAASTDTQYF.

The chain has TRBV7-9 and TRBJ2-7, with D possibly being TRBD1 (5 bases). This CDR3 is 16 amino acids long. Germline loops: CDR1 SEHNR, CDR2 FQNEAQ (reference sequence). Trimming took off 0 bases at V and 2 bases at J, with 14 bases between the two ends. The CDR3 bases are TGTGCCAGCAGCTTAGCACCAGGGTCATCCACCTACGAGCAGTACTTC. This gives the protein CASSLAPGSSTYEQYF. The full variable domain, completed using reference TRBV7-9 and TRBJ2-7, is DTGVSQNPRHKITKRGQNVTFRCDPISEHNRLYWYRQTLGQGPEFLTYFQNEAQLEKSRLLSDRFSAERPKGSFSTLEIQRTEQGDSAMYLCASSLAPGSSTYEQYFGPGTRLTVT.

This clonotype was seen only a few times. The chain uses TRBV12-3 or TRBV12-4 and TRBJ2-1; D gene uncertain. V lost 5 bases and J 6 bases, leaving 5 bases between the germline ends. The CDR3 has 11 amino acids. The DNA of the CDR3 is TGTGCCAGCAGTCAGGCCAATGAGCAGTTCTTC. Encoded protein: CASSQANEQFF.

This clonotype has just a few counts. The genes are TRBV25-1 and TRBJ2-7; 9 bases line up with TRBD2. Germline lookup yields CDR1 MGHDK and CDR2 SYGVNS. The CDR3 is 15 residues long. V shed 3 bases and J 0 bases; nucleotides not matched to a gene: 3. The CDR3 bases are TGTGCCAGCAGTGAGGCTAGCGGGGCCTCCTACGAGCAGTACTTC. It is translated as CASSEASGASYEQYF.

This clonotype was counted a few times. This chain uses TRBV4-1 with TRBJ2-1, with a weak D call TRBD2 (5 bases). Germline V gene lookup returns CDR1 MGHRA and CDR2 YSYEKL. The CDR3 loop spans 16 amino acids. V gave up 1 base and J gave up 3 bases, with 13 bases separating them. The CDR3 nucleotides are TGCGCCAGCAGCCAAGCCCTAGCCACCCTCTACAATGAGCAGTTCTTC. Residues: CASSQALATLYNEQFF.

This clonotype was counted only a few times. The chain combines TRBV28 with TRBJ2-1; 7 bases are shared with TRBD1. The CDR3 is 14 residues long. The junction had 7 bases not matched to a gene; V was cut back by 5 bases and J by 6 bases. CDR1 and CDR2 from the germline V gene are MDHEN and SYDVKM. The CDR3 DNA reads as TGTGCCAGCAGTCCGACGGGACAGTCCAATGAGCAGTTCTTC. Protein product: CASSPTGQSNEQFF.

This clonotype is a singleton in its sample. The chain has TRBV20-1 and TRBJ2-7; perhaps TRBD1 as D (5 bases). Germline values: CDR1 DFQATT, CDR2 SNEGSKA (reference sequence). This CDR3 has 15 amino acids. V lost 1 base, J lost 1 base, and 14 bases lay in between. The CDR3 reads CSARVDSQGSYEQYF. In nucleotides, the CDR3 is TGCAGTGCTAGAGTCGACAGCCAAGGGTCCTACGAGCAGTACTTC.